This T cell receptor beta chain came from a study of shared clonotypes between healthy human individuals. The CDR3 contains 15 residues. Germline values: CDR1 SNHLY, CDR2 FYNNEI. V lost 1 base, J lost 3 bases, and 13 bases lay in between. Clones were sequenced by immunoSEQ multiplex PCR, and TCRdb holds only the in-frame ones, with some missing. The sample lists 2 million to 2.5 million clones; nearly 97% were seen once. Input material: naive CD4+ T cells sorted from blood. Specified subset: CD45RA+ positively selected. The rearrangement uses TRBV2 and TRBJ2-7; no clear D. The clonotype originates from a man younger than 30 in good health. As DNA, the CDR3 is TGTGCCAGCAGTGAAGGGGCAGGAGAGTTCTACGAGCAGTACTTC. Amino acids: CASSEGAGEFYEQYF. Full variable domain (remainder filled in from reference TRBV2 and TRBJ2-7): EPEVTQTPSHQVTQMGQEVILRCVPISNHLYFYWYRQILGQKVEFLVSFYNNEISEKSEIFDDQFSVERPDGSNFTLKIRSTKLEDSAMYFCASSEGAGEFYEQYFGPGTRLTVT.